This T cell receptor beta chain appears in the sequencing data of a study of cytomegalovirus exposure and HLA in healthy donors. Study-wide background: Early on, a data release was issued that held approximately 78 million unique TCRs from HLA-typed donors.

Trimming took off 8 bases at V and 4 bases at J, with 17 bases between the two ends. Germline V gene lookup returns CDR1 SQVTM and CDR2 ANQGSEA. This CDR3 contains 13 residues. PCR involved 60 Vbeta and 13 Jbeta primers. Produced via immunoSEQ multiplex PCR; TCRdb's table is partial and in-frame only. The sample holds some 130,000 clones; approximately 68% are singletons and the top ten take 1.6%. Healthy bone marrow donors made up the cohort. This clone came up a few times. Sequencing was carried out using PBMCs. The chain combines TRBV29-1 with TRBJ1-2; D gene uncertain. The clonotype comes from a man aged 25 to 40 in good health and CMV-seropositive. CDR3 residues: CSIDYRESYGYTF. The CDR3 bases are TGCAGCATCGATTATCGGGAGAGCTATGGCTACACCTTC. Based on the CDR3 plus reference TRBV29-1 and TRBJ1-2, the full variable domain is SAVISQKPSRDICQRGTSLTIQCQVDSQVTMMFWYRQQPGQSLTLIATANQGSEATYESGFVIDKFPISRPNLTFSTLTVSNMSPEDSSIYLCSIDYRESYGYTFGSGTRLTVV.